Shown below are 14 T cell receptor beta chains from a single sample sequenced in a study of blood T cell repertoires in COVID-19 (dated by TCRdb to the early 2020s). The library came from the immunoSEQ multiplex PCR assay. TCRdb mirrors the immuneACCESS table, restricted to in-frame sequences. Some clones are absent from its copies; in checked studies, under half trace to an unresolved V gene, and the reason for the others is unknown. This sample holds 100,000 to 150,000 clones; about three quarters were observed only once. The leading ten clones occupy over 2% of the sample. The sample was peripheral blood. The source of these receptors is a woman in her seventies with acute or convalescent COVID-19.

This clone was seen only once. The CDR3 nucleotides are TGTGCTAGTGGTGGGATAGAGGGGGCGAACTATGGCTACACCTTC. Its translation: CASGGIEGANYGYTF. The chain carries TRBV12-5 and TRBJ1-2; 7 bases are a match to TRBD1. V lost 5 bases, J lost 2 bases, and 8 bases stayed unmatched. The CDR3 consists of 15 residues. Germline CDR1 LGHNT, CDR2 FRNRAP.

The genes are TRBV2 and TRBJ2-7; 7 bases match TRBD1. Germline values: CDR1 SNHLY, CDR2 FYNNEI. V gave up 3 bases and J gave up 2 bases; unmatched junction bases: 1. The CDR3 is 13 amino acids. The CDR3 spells CASSDTGAYEQYF. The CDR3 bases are TGTGCCAGCAGTGATACAGGGGCCTACGAGCAGTACTTC.

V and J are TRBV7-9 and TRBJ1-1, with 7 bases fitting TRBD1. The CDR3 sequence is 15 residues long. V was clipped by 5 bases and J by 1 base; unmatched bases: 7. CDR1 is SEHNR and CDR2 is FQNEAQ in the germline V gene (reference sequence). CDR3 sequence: CASSPQGQQNTEAFF. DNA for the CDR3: TGTGCCAGCAGCCCCCAGGGACAGCAGAACACTGAAGCTTTCTTT.

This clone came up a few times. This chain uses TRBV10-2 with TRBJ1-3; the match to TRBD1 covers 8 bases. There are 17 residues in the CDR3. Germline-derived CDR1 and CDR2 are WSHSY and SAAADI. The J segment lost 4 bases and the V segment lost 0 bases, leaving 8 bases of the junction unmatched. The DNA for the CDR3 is TGCGCCAGCAGTGAGTCGAGGTGGGACAGGTTCGGAAACACCATATATTTT. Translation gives CASSESRWDRFGNTIYF.

The CDR3 protein is CATSDSYLDRVSTDTQYF. CDR3 nucleotides: TGTGCCACCAGTGATTCATACTTGGACAGGGTTAGCACAGATACGCAGTATTTT. This rearrangement joins TRBV24-1 to TRBJ2-3; 8 bases fit TRBD1. Losses at the gene ends were 2 bases for V and 0 bases for J; bases not matched to a gene: 9. This CDR3 comprises 18 residues. CDR1 is KGHDR and CDR2 is SFDVKD in the germline V gene.

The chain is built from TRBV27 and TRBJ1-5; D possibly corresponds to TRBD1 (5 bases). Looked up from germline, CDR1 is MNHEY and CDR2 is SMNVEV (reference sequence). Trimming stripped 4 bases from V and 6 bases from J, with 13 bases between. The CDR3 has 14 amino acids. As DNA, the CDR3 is TGTGCCAGCAGTTCTGGGGGGGTCGCTCAGCCCCAGCATTTT. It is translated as CASSSGGVAQPQHF.

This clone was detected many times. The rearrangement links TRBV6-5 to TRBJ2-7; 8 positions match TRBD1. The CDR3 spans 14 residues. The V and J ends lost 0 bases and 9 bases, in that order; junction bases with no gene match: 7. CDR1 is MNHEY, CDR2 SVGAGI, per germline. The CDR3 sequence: CASSYSRTGPGQYF. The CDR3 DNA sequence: TGTGCCAGCAGTTACTCGAGGACAGGGCCAGGGCAGTACTTC.

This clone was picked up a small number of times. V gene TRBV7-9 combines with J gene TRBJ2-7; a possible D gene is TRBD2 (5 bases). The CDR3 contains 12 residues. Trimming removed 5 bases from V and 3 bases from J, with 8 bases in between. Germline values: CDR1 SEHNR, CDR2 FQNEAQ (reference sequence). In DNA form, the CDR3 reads TGTGCCAGCAGCCCCGGGAACTACGAGCAGTACTTC. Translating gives CASSPGNYEQYF.

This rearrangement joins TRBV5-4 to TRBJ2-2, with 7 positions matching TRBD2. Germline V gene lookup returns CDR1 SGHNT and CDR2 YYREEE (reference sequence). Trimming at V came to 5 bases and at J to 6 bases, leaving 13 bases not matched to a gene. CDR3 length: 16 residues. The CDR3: CASSIGGGRGAGELFF. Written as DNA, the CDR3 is TGTGCCAGCAGTATTGGCGGCGGGAGAGGGGCCGGGGAGCTGTTTTTT.

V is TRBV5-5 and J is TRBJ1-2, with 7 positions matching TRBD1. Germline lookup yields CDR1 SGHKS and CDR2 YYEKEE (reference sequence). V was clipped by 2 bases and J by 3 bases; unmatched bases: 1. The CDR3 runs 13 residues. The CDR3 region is CASSLGTDYGYTF. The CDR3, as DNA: TGTGCCAGCAGCTTAGGGACAGACTATGGCTACACCTTC.

The CDR3 nucleotides are TGTGCCAGCAGCTTAGATGGGAGGACCCAGTACTTC. Encoded protein: CASSLDGRTQYF. J is TRBJ2-5 and V is TRBV7-2; D is possibly TRBD2 (5 bases). Germline V gene data show CDR1 as SGHTA and CDR2 as FQGNSA. The CDR3 runs 12 residues. Deletions cut 1 base from V and 7 bases from J, with 7 bases between.

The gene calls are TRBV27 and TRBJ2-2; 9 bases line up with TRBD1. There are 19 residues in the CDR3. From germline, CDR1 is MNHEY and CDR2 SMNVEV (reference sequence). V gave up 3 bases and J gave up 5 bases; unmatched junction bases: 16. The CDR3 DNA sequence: TGTGCCAGCAGTTTGTCGGGACAGGGATCGGCTACGTGGACCGGGGAGCTGTTTTTT. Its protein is CASSLSGQGSATWTGELFF.

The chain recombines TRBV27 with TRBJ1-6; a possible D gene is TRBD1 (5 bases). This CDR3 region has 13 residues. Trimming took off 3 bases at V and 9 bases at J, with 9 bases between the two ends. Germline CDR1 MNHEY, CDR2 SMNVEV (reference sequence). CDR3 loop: CASSLPTGSPLHF. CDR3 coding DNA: TGTGCCAGCAGTTTGCCCACAGGTTCACCCCTCCACTTT.

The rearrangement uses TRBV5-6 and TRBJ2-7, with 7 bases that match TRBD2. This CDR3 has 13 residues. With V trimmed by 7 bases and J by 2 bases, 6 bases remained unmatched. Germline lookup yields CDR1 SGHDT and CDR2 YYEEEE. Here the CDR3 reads CASFGGTTYEQYF. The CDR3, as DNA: TGTGCCAGCTTCGGAGGGACTACCTACGAGCAGTACTTC.